The 20 T cell receptor beta chains below were found in one sample sequenced in a study of control samples from healthy donors and cancer patients. Generated by immunoSEQ multiplex PCR, the TCRdb table keeps only in-frame clones and is missing some. The data show about 79,000 clones, approximately 94% seen once. The sample consisted of PBMCs. The receptor source for this set is a woman aged 40 to 50 with lung cancer.

Worth noting for this clone: One end of the junction does not line up with germline, which may come from a read error. In nucleotides, the CDR3 is TGTGCTAGCAGCCCGGCCGGGGGCGGGGAGACCCAGTACTTC. Encoded protein: CASSPAGGGETQYF. The rearrangement uses TRBV7-7 and TRBJ2-5; D could derive from TRBD1 or TRBD2 (6 bases each). Germline V gene lookup returns CDR1 SSHAT and CDR2 FNYEAQ (reference sequence). CDR3 length: 14 residues.

The rearrangement joins TRBV2 to TRBJ1-1; D gene unclear. Trimming pared 10 bases from V and 1 base from J, leaving 25 bases between. Germline-derived CDR1 and CDR2 are SNHLY and FYNNEI. There are 17 residues in the CDR3. The CDR3 coding sequence is TGTGCCACCGAAGAATTGGGGTACCACCTTCAGAACACTGAAGCTTTCTTT. Protein sequence: CATEELGYHLQNTEAFF.

V and J are TRBV18 and TRBJ1-2; D possibly corresponds to TRBD1 (5 bases). This CDR3 has 14 amino acids. V was shortened by 3 bases and J by 3 bases, with 11 bases between the two germline ends. Germline V lookup: CDR1 KGHSH, CDR2 LQKENI. The CDR3 here is CASSPDRDYYGYTF. CDR3 nucleotides: TGTGCCAGCTCACCGGACCGGGACTACTATGGCTACACCTTC. Complete variable domain (other parts from reference TRBV18 and TRBJ1-2): NAGVMQNPRHLVRRRGQEARLRCSPMKGHSHVYWYRQLPEEGLKFMVYLQKENIIDESGMPKERFSAEFPKEGPSILRIQQVVRGDSAAYFCASSPDRDYYGYTFGSGTRLTVV.

The V and J genes are TRBV20-1 and TRBJ1-2; tentatively, D is TRBD1 (6 bases). Trimming stripped 8 bases from V and 2 bases from J, with 9 bases between. There are 11 residues in the CDR3. Germline values: CDR1 DFQATT, CDR2 SNEGSKA (reference sequence). The DNA of the CDR3 is TGCAGTATCAGGGGAAACTATGGCTACACCTTC. Translated, it gives CSIRGNYGYTF.

This chain links TRBV6-6 with TRBJ1-2; TRBD1 might be the D (6 bases). Trimming shortened V by 8 bases and J by 2 bases, and 6 bases separated the two germline ends. Germline CDR1 is MNHNY and CDR2 is SVGAGI (reference sequence). There are 11 residues in the CDR3. The CDR3 region is CASGQNYGYTF. CDR3 coding DNA: TGTGCCAGCGGACAGAACTATGGCTACACCTTC.

V and J are TRBV7-6 and TRBJ2-2, with D uncertain. V lost 1 base and J 7 bases, leaving 7 bases between the germline ends. The CDR3 consists of 13 residues. Germline CDR1 reads SGHVS; CDR2 reads FNYEAQ. The CDR3 bases are TGTGCCAGCAGCTTAGAGCTGTACGGGGAGCTGTTTTTT. This sequence encodes CASSLELYGELFF.

This sequence joins TRBV9 and TRBJ1-6; TRBD1 might be the D (6 bases). This CDR3 has 16 amino acids. Trimming removed 3 bases from V and 6 bases from J, with 16 bases in between. Germline V CDR1 and CDR2: SGDLS, YYNGEE. The CDR3 is CASSARPDSPNSPLHF. Written as DNA, the CDR3 is TGTGCCAGCAGCGCCCGGCCGGACAGTCCTAATTCACCCCTCCACTTT.

This clone was seen only once. The chain couples TRBV5-1 to TRBJ2-7, with 9 positions matching TRBD1. CDR3 length equals 15 residues. V gave up 2 bases and J gave up 2 bases; unmatched junction bases: 5. CDR1 is SGHRS and CDR2 is YFSETQ in the germline V gene. CDR3 in DNA: TGCGCCAGCAGCTTAACAGGGGGCGGCACCTACGAGCAGTACTTC. Translation: CASSLTGGGTYEQYF.

This chain uses TRBV7-2 with TRBJ1-1; weak D call: TRBD1 (6 bases). This CDR3 is built from 16 residues. CDR1 and CDR2 from the germline V gene are SGHTA and FQGNSA. Trimming took off 1 base at V and 3 bases at J, with 15 bases between the two ends. For the CDR3, the DNA is TGTGCCAGCAGCTTAGGGGGACGCAGACAGGACACTGAAGCTTTCTTT. It codes for CASSLGGRRQDTEAFF.

The rearrangement links TRBV30 to TRBJ2-2, with TRBD2 matching over 7 bases. This CDR3 contains 14 residues. With V trimmed by 5 bases and J by 7 bases, 10 bases remained unmatched. CDR1 and CDR2 (germline): GTSNPN, SVGIG (reference sequence). In DNA, the CDR3 is TGTGCCTGGGGAATTTGGGGGGGAAGCGGGGAGCTGTTTTTT. This translates into CAWGIWGGSGELFF.

The rearrangement joins TRBV5-1 to TRBJ1-4; a weak D match, TRBD1 (6 bases). Between the trimmed V and J ends, which lost 4 bases and 7 bases, there was a span of 17 bases. CDR1 and CDR2 from the germline V gene are SGHRS and YFSETQ. The CDR3 contains 15 residues. CDR3 sequence (DNA): TGCGCCAGCAGCCAAAGGGGACCGGGGGCTGAAAAACTGTTTTTT. It encodes CASSQRGPGAEKLFF.

This chain joins TRBV30 and TRBJ1-1, with D perhaps TRBD1 (6 bases). The CDR3 loop spans 15 amino acids. V was pared by 3 bases and J by 0 bases, with 14 bases between. Germline CDR1 and CDR2: GTSNPN and SVGIG (reference sequence). The CDR3 DNA reads as TGTGCCTGGAGGGGGGGCAAGAAGATGAACACTGAAGCTTTCTTT. It codes for CAWRGGKKMNTEAFF.

The J gene is TRBJ1-1, the V gene TRBV11-3; D may be TRBD1 (5 bases). The CDR3 sequence is 14 residues long. V was clipped by 4 bases and J by 4 bases, with 13 bases between them. Looked up from germline, CDR1 is SGHNT and CDR2 is YENEEA. CDR3 protein: CASSSHGGSTEAFF. In DNA form, the CDR3 reads TGTGCCAGCAGCTCTCACGGGGGGTCCACTGAAGCTTTCTTT.

The gene calls are TRBV27 and TRBJ1-2; 7 nucleotides match TRBD1. Germline CDR1 and CDR2: MNHEY and SMNVEV (reference sequence). The CDR3 spans 13 residues. V lost 2 bases and J lost 8; bases outside the gene matches: 5. CDR3 sequence reads: CASSLTTGIGYTF. CDR3 nucleotide sequence: TGTGCCAGCAGTTTAACGACAGGGATAGGCTACACCTTC.

This sequence joins TRBV25-1 and TRBJ1-1; a weak D match, TRBD1 (5 bases). Germline values: CDR1 MGHDK, CDR2 SYGVNS. Trimming cost V 6 bases and J 1 base, with 9 bases left between them. This CDR3 comprises 13 residues. The CDR3 here is CASRGRKNTEAFF. The DNA for the CDR3 is TGTGCCAGCAGGGGACGTAAGAACACTGAAGCTTTCTTT.

V usage is TRBV2 and J usage is TRBJ1-2, with TRBD1 as a possible D gene (6 bases). This CDR3 has 16 amino acids. Germline CDR1 reads SNHLY; CDR2 reads FYNNEI. V lost 2 bases, J lost 1 base, and 14 bases lay in between. In nucleotides, the CDR3 is TGTGCCAGCAGTGAATTAACAGGGAAAAATAACTATGGCTACACCTTC. Protein: CASSELTGKNNYGYTF.

V usage is TRBV7-8 and J usage is TRBJ1-2; D gene uncertain. The V gene's germline CDR1 is SGHVS and CDR2 FQNEAQ. The CDR3 is made up of 12 amino acids. Trimming stripped 5 bases from V and 8 bases from J, with 12 bases between. For the CDR3, the DNA is TGTGCCAGCAGCCCTTGGACGGAGGGCTACACCTTC. This encodes CASSPWTEGYTF. The whole variable domain, filled in from reference TRBV7-8 and TRBJ1-2, reads GAGVSQSPRYKVAKRGQDVALRCDPISGHVSLFWYQQALGQGPEFLTYFQNEAQLDKSGLPSDRFFAERPEGSVSTLKIQRTQQEDSAVYLCASSPWTEGYTFGSGTRLTVV.

The V and J genes are TRBV7-9 and TRBJ1-2, with D possibly matching TRBD1 (6 bases). Per germline, CDR1 SEHNR and CDR2 FQNEAQ (reference sequence). V was clipped by 3 bases and J by 7 bases, with 12 bases between them. The CDR3 has 13 residues. CDR3: CASSFGGAGGYTF. For the CDR3, the DNA is TGTGCCAGCAGCTTCGGGGGGGCTGGTGGCTACACCTTC.

V usage is TRBV11-3 and J usage is TRBJ1-2; D may be TRBD1 (5 bases). CDR1 SGHNT and CDR2 YENEEA come from the germline V gene. The germline V and J ends were trimmed by 4 bases and 6 bases, with 15 bases remaining between them. The CDR3 spans 14 residues. CDR3 sequence (DNA): TGTGCCAGCAGCTGGAGCCAGGGTGGTGATGGCTACACCTTC. Encoded protein: CASSWSQGGDGYTF.

The chain couples TRBV5-1 to TRBJ1-2; weak D call: TRBD1 (5 bases). In germline, CDR1 is SGHRS, CDR2 YFSETQ. CDR3 length equals 15 residues. V lost 0 bases and J 0 bases, leaving 9 bases between the germline ends. The CDR3 spells CASSLEGLTNYGYTF. The CDR3 DNA reads as TGCGCCAGCAGCTTGGAGGGACTAACTAACTATGGCTACACCTTC. Using reference TRBV5-1 and TRBJ1-2 for the parts outside the CDR3, the full variable domain is KAGVTQTPRYLIKTRGQQVTLSCSPISGHRSVSWYQQTPGQGLQFLFEYFSETQRNKGNFPGRFSGRQFSNSRSEMNVSTLELGDSALYLCASSLEGLTNYGYTFGSGTRLTVV.